These T cell receptor beta chains were read from a single sample in a study of post-analysis software for immune sequencing data. TCRdb reprocessed the PCR reads with MiXCR, giving one entry per CDR3 protein. Counted here are roughly 800,000 distinct CDR3 sequences, about 43% occurring once; the ten biggest clones make up 4% to 5%. The sequenced material came from blood. Receptors were obtained from a girl between 5 and 17 years old with multiple sclerosis. CDR3s include the opening cysteine and the closing phenylalanine or tryptophan. The D gene is left open where the match is weak. Expanded clones are given a class, and other clones once, few, many or no size at all.

>NA|TRBJ2-3|TRBV24-1|TRBD1
TGTGCCACCAGTGAGGGGGCCGGGACAGAAAGCACAGATACGCAGTATTTT
CATSEGAGTESTDTQYF
>few|TRBJ2-7|TRBV6-1|NA
TGTGCCAGCAGTGATGTCGGGACGGCCGAGCAGTACTTC
CASSDVGTAEQYF
>once|TRBJ1-1|TRBV6-2/TRBV6-3|NA
TGTGCCAGCAGTTACTCTTCCGAAGCTTTCTTT
CASSYSSEAFF
>NA|TRBJ2-4|TRBV20-1|NA
TGCAGTGCTAGTCCGGGGAAGAGGGCCAAAAACATTCAGTACTTC
CSASPGKRAKNIQYF
>once|TRBJ2-1|TRBV7-9|NA
TGTGCCAGCAGCTTTAACGGGATCGTCTATGAGCAGTTCTTC
CASSFNGIVYEQFF
>NA|TRBJ2-7|TRBV29-1|TRBD2
TGCAGCGTTGAGGAAAGCGGGAGTCGAAGCGAGCAGTACTTC
CSVEESGSRSEQYF
>few|TRBJ2-1|TRBV5-1|TRBD2
TGCGCCAGCAGCACCGGGACTAGCGGGTTTTCCTACAATGAGCAGTTCTTC
CASSTGTSGFSYNEQFF
>few|TRBJ2-3|TRBV28|NA
TGTGGCTCAGGCGCAGGAGAGATCACAGATACGCAGTATTTT
CGSGAGEITDTQYF
>NA|TRBJ2-5|TRBV5-6|TRBD2
TGTGCCAGCAGCCGTTATTTAGCGGGTGGCGGGGAGACCCAGTACTTC
CASSRYLAGGGETQYF
>NA|TRBJ1-4|TRBV12-3/TRBV12-4|NA
TGTGCCAGCGGACTCCATGAAAAACTGTTTTTT
CASGLHEKLFF
>few|TRBJ2-1|TRBV9|TRBD2
TGTGCCAGCAGCGTAGGCGGACTAGCGGGGGACAATGAGCAGTTCTTC
CASSVGGLAGDNEQFF
>NA|TRBJ2-3|TRBV24-1|TRBD2
TGTGCCACCAGTGATCTTGGACTAGCGGGAGCCGCGGATACGCAGTATTTT
CATSDLGLAGAADTQYF
>NA|TRBJ2-1|TRBV4-1|NA
TGCGCCAGCAGCCATGCCGGGACTGGTTACAATGAGCAGTTCTTC
CASSHAGTGYNEQFF
>NA|TRBJ2-3|TRBV7-2|NA
TGTGCCAGCAGCCCTTACGCCCGGACAAACCCGAGCACAGATACGCAGTATTTT
CASSPYARTNPSTDTQYF
>NA|TRBJ2-1|TRBV7-8|TRBD2
TGTGCCAGCAGCTTGACTAGCGATGAGCAGTTCTTC
CASSLTSDEQFF
>NA|TRBJ2-1|TRBV3-1|NA
TGTGCCAGCGGAGGACGACTTAACAATGAGCAGTTCTTC
CASGGRLNNEQFF
>NA|TRBJ1-2|TRBV5-1|TRBD1
TGCGCCAGCAGTCTTGGACAGGAAGCTAACTATGGCTACACCTTC
CASSLGQEANYGYTF
>NA|TRBJ1-4|TRBV12-5|NA
TGTGCTAGTGGTTCCTTAACAGTGGGGGACAAAGAATCTAATGAAAAACTGTTTTTT
CASGSLTVGDKESNEKLFF
>NA|TRBJ2-7|TRBV7-2|NA
TGTGCCAGCAGCTTAGGCGACTGGGCGAGCTCCTACGAGCAGTACTTC
CASSLGDWASSYEQYF
>few|TRBJ2-3|TRBV20-1|NA
TGCAGTGCTAGAGATCGGAGGGGGCGAAACCGCACAGATACGCAGTATTTT
CSARDRRGRNRTDTQYF
>few|TRBJ2-7|TRBV20-1|TRBD2
TGCAGTGCTAGAGAAGTTGGCGGGAGAAGGAACTACGAGCAGTACTTC
CSAREVGGRRNYEQYF
>NA|TRBJ1-4|TRBV27|NA
TGTGCCAGCAGTTGGGATCGGGAGGGGAGGAAAGAAAAACTGTTTTTT
CASSWDREGRKEKLFF